The rows below give T cell receptor beta chains drawn from one sample of a study of T cell responses to AZD1222 COVID-19 vaccine. The repertoire was sequenced with immunoSEQ multiplex PCR; TCRdb's copy has only in-frame clones and lacks some. Of fewer than 120,000 clones listed, less than 95% are singletons. The sample was peripheral blood, taken 28 days after the second AZD1222 dose. All receptors derive from an adult who received the AZD1222 COVID-19 vaccine. Each CDR3 is given with its conserved first and last residue. A D gene is named only where the DNA matches it firmly. Size values are once, few and many counts, or a class for expanded clones, and some rows have none.

TRBV11-2	.	.	TRBJ2-2	CASSLRLLGITYTGELFF	TGTGCCAGCAGCTTGAGATTATTGGGGATCACATACACCGGGGAGCTGTTTTTT
TRBV6-5	.	.	TRBJ1-3	CASSYSGGRGNTIYF	TGTGCCAGCAGTTACTCAGGGGGGAGAGGAAACACCATATATTTT
TRBV19	.	TRBD1	TRBJ1-6	CASSGKGRTGNSYNSPLHF	TGTGCCAGTAGCGGGAAGGGAAGGACAGGGAACTCCTATAATTCACCCCTCCACTTT
TRBV12-5	.	.	TRBJ2-2	CASGAVNTGELFF	TGTGCTAGTGGGGCGGTGAACACCGGGGAGCTGTTTTTT
TRBV6-6	.	TRBD1	TRBJ1-5	CASSPIRSGGGRGRPQHF	TGTGCCAGCAGTCCGATCAGATCAGGGGGCGGGCGGGGCAGGCCCCAGCATTTT
TRBV5-4	.	.	TRBJ2-1	CASSSPIGGDYNEQFF	TGTGCCAGCAGCTCCCCGATCGGCGGGGATTACAATGAGCAGTTCTTC
TRBV7-6	.	.	TRBJ1-6	CASSLGSSYNSPLHF	TGTGCCAGCAGCTTAGGCAGCTCCTATAATTCACCCCTCCACTTT
TRBV3-1/TRBV3-2	.	.	TRBJ2-3	CASSPGDTQYF	TGTGCCAGCAGCCCCGGAGATACGCAGTATTTT
TRBV2	.	.	TRBJ2-6	CASSSLGSGANVLTF	TGTGCCAGTTCTAGTCTCGGTTCTGGGGCCAACGTCCTGACTTTC
TRBV11-2	.	.	TRBJ1-1	CASSWAGVGVNTEAFF	TGTGCCAGCAGCTGGGCGGGGGTAGGGGTGAACACTGAAGCTTTCTTT
TRBV19	.	.	TRBJ1-6	CASSLAGFNSPLHF	TGTGCCAGTAGTCTCGCAGGGTTTAATTCACCCCTCCACTTT
TRBV19	.	.	TRBJ1-2	CASTDSSYGYTF	TGTGCCAGTACCGACAGCTCATATGGCTACACCTTC
TRBV15	once	.	TRBJ2-2	CATGQNRARNTGELFF	TGTGCCACCGGGCAGAACAGGGCGCGGAACACCGGGGAGCTGTTTTTT
TRBV4-1	.	.	TRBJ1-3	CASSQVSGFAGNTIYF	TGCGCCAGCAGCCAAGTTTCAGGGTTCGCGGGAAACACCATATATTTT
TRBV18	.	.	TRBJ1-1	CASSPGSRDTEAFF	TGTGCCAGCTCACCAGGATCTCGAGACACTGAAGCTTTCTTT
TRBV3-1/TRBV3-2	.	TRBD1	TRBJ2-2	CATEDRGYRETGELFF	TGTGCCACCGAGGACAGGGGGTATAGGGAGACCGGGGAGCTGTTTTTT
TRBV7-9	.	TRBD2	TRBJ2-2	CASSPPGLAGAGELFF	TGTGCCAGCAGCCCCCCGGGACTAGCGGGAGCCGGGGAGCTGTTTTTT
TRBV11-2	once	.	TRBJ1-6	CASSLSNLGAYSPLHF	TGTGCCAGCAGCTTATCGAATCTGGGGGCGTATTCACCCCTCCACTTT
TRBV5-4	.	.	TRBJ2-1	CASSLASENEQFF	TGTGCCAGCAGCTTGGCTAGTGAAAATGAGCAGTTCTTC
TRBV7-8	.	TRBD2	TRBJ2-2	CASSSATSGGTGELFF	TGTGCCAGCAGCTCAGCGACTAGCGGGGGGACCGGGGAGCTGTTTTTT
TRBV3-1/TRBV3-2	.	.	TRBJ1-1	CASSQWQGKEAFF	TGTGCCAGCAGCCAATGGCAGGGGAAGGAAGCTTTCTTT
TRBV6-5	.	.	TRBJ1-1	CASSYGGMNTEAFF	TGTGCCAGCAGTTATGGGGGAATGAACACTGAAGCTTTCTTT
TRBV3-1/TRBV3-2	.	.	TRBJ1-1	CASSQALPSYHLLNEAFF	TGTGCCAGCAGCCAAGCCCTACCCTCATACCACTTGCTAAATGAAGCTTTCTTT
TRBV5-1	.	TRBD1	TRBJ1-1	CATSRDRGMNTEAFF	TGCGCCACCAGTAGGGACAGGGGAATGAACACTGAAGCTTTCTTT
TRBV12-3/TRBV12-4	.	.	TRBJ1-5	CASSFRRNQPQHF	TGTGCCAGCAGTTTCCGCCGCAATCAGCCCCAGCATTTT
TRBV5-6	.	.	TRBJ1-1	CASSLPPGSTEAFF	TGTGCCAGCAGCCTTCCTCCTGGGAGCACTGAAGCTTTCTTT
TRBV3-1/TRBV3-2	few	.	TRBJ1-2	CASSLFRTGSYGYTF	TGTGCCAGCAGCTTATTTCGGACCGGTTCCTATGGCTACACCTTC
TRBV5-1	.	TRBD1	TRBJ1-6	CASSLTGTGGLSSYNSPLHF	TGCGCCAGCAGCTTGACCGGGACAGGGGGTTTAAGCTCCTATAATTCACCCCTCCACTTT
TRBV10-3	.	.	TRBJ2-7	CAIRGPGTYEQYF	TGTGCCATCAGGGGCCCGGGGACCTACGAGCAGTACTTC
TRBV19	.	.	TRBJ1-2	CASSIVNLGRDGYTF	TGTGCCAGTAGTATAGTTAATCTGGGTCGGGATGGCTACACCTTC
TRBV7-9	once	TRBD1	TRBJ2-7	CASQNQQGGRHEQYF	TGTGCCAGCCAAAACCAACAGGGGGGCCGGCACGAGCAGTACTTC
TRBV5-1	.	TRBD1	TRBJ1-4	CASSTGGLNEKLFF	TGCGCCAGCAGTACAGGGGGGCTCAATGAAAAACTGTTTTTT
TRBV27	.	TRBD1	TRBJ2-2	CASSLSGSGGAHGELFF	TGTGCCAGCAGTTTATCTGGGTCAGGGGGCGCTCACGGGGAGCTGTTTTTT
TRBV19	.	.	TRBJ1-3	CASSKDSSGNTIYF	TGTGCCAGTAGTAAAGACAGCTCTGGAAACACCATATATTTT
TRBV6-6	.	TRBD1	TRBJ2-7	CASSSPTGDPYEQYF	TGTGCCAGCAGTTCCCCCACAGGGGACCCCTACGAGCAGTACTTC
TRBV4-1	.	.	TRBJ1-3	CASRGTPGNTIYF	TGCGCCAGCAGGGGAACCCCTGGAAACACCATATATTTT
TRBV5-1	once	TRBD2	TRBJ2-2	CASSLRTSHTGELFF	TGCGCCAGCAGCTTGAGGACTAGCCACACCGGGGAGCTGTTTTTT
TRBV5-1	.	.	TRBJ2-5	CASSPGRAKETQYF	TGCGCCAGCAGCCCTGGGCGAGCAAAAGAGACCCAGTACTTC
TRBV5-1	.	TRBD1	TRBJ1-2	CASSTIDRGRANYGYTF	TGCGCCAGCAGCACGATAGACAGGGGACGAGCTAACTATGGCTACACCTTC
TRBV5-1	.	.	TRBJ1-1	CASSLNSGRTEAFF	TGCGCCAGCAGCTTGAATTCCGGGAGGACTGAAGCTTTCTTT
TRBV27	.	.	TRBJ1-2	CASSLGYGYTF	TGTGCCAGCAGTTTAGGCTATGGCTACACCTTC
TRBV10-2	.	.	TRBJ1-3	CASSEGWALTSGNTIYF	TGCGCCAGCAGTGAGGGTTGGGCCCTGACCTCTGGAAACACCATATATTTT
TRBV6-5	.	.	TRBJ1-2	CASSSLQGLAF	TGTGCCAGCAGTTCACTACAAGGGCTAGCCTTC
TRBV18	.	TRBD1	TRBJ1-5	CASSPGQGGTYQPQHF	TGTGCCAGCTCTCCCGGACAGGGAGGGACATATCAGCCCCAGCATTTT
TRBV3-1/TRBV3-2	.	.	TRBJ1-5	CASSQDGGASNQPQHF	TGTGCCAGCAGCCAAGATGGGGGGGCTAGCAATCAGCCCCAGCATTTT
TRBV11-2	.	.	TRBJ2-1	CASSLQDFEQFF	TGTGCCAGCAGCTTACAGGATTTTGAGCAGTTCTTC
TRBV28	.	.	TRBJ1-2	CASSETGLDGYTF	TGTGCCAGCAGCGAAACAGGTTTAGATGGCTACACCTTC
TRBV18	.	.	TRBJ1-1	CASSGQNTEAFF	TGTGCCAGCTCAGGGCAGAACACTGAAGCTTTCTTT
TRBV5-6	.	.	TRBJ1-1	CASSKDWGTEAFF	TGTGCCAGCAGCAAGGACTGGGGCACTGAAGCTTTCTTT
TRBV5-6	.	TRBD1	TRBJ1-2	CASSLGDRGKGYTF	TGTGCCAGCAGCTTGGGGGACAGGGGAAAGGGCTACACCTTC
TRBV7-2	.	.	TRBJ1-3	CASSVTTVGGNTIYF	TGTGCCAGCAGCGTGACGACAGTAGGAGGAAACACCATATATTTT
TRBV18	.	.	TRBJ1-5	CASSPSNQPQHF	TGTGCCAGCTCACCAAGCAATCAGCCCCAGCATTTT
TRBV11-2	.	.	TRBJ2-7	CASSLSTGLYEQYF	TGTGCCAGCAGCTTAAGTACAGGGTTATACGAGCAGTACTTC
TRBV4-2	.	TRBD1	TRBJ2-3	CASSQVGGRDPTDTQYF	TGTGCCAGCAGCCAAGTAGGGGGCCGAGACCCCACAGATACGCAGTATTTT
TRBV6-1	.	.	TRBJ1-5	CASSEGAGGQPQHF	TGTGCCAGCAGTGAAGGGGCCGGAGGACAGCCCCAGCATTTT